Listed below are T cell receptor beta chains from one sample, sequenced in a study of OX40 agonist ivuxolimab in advanced cancers. Profiled with immunoSEQ multiplex PCR; TCRdb holds only in-frame clones, not every one. The table lists under 100,000 clones, approximately 80% of them singletons. The input for sequencing was CD4+ or CD8+ T cells sorted from blood, taken in a trial of the OX40 agonist ivuxolimab. Receptor source: an adult with an advanced solid tumor such as melanoma, head and neck, liver or kidney cancer. CDR3s include the opening cysteine and the closing phenylalanine or tryptophan. A D gene is named only where the DNA matches it firmly. Clone size is stated in some rows and not others, as once, few, many or a class when expanded.

j_gene: TRBJ1-6
v_gene: TRBV18
d_gene: TRBD1
abundance: once
CDR3nt: TGTGCCAGCTCACTACAGGGGGCCGATAATTCACCCCTCCACTTT
CDR3aa: CASSLQGADNSPLHF

j_gene: TRBJ2-3
v_gene: TRBV21-1
d_gene: .
abundance: .
CDR3nt: TGTGCCAGCAGGGACACTAGCGAGTACACAGATACGCAGTATTTT
CDR3aa: CASRDTSEYTDTQYF

j_gene: TRBJ1-3
v_gene: TRBV7-2
d_gene: .
abundance: .
CDR3nt: TGTGCCAGCAGCTTAGACAGGAGCTCTGGAAACACCATATATTTT
CDR3aa: CASSLDRSSGNTIYF

j_gene: TRBJ1-5
v_gene: TRBV16
d_gene: .
abundance: .
CDR3nt: TGTGCCACCAACCGCCAGTTCAATCAGCCCCAGCATTTT
CDR3aa: CATNRQFNQPQHF

j_gene: TRBJ2-3
v_gene: TRBV27
d_gene: .
abundance: .
CDR3nt: TGTGCCAGCTCATTTCGGGGCGGTGGGGATACGCAGTATTTT
CDR3aa: CASSFRGGGDTQYF

j_gene: TRBJ1-4
v_gene: TRBV19
d_gene: .
abundance: .
CDR3nt: TGTGCCAGTAGTATCGATGGCAGGGGTAATGAAAAACTGTTTTTT
CDR3aa: CASSIDGRGNEKLFF

j_gene: TRBJ2-2
v_gene: TRBV9
d_gene: .
abundance: .
CDR3nt: TGTGCCAGTGGCGTGTTCTCCGGGGAGCTGTTTTTT
CDR3aa: CASGVFSGELFF

j_gene: TRBJ1-2
v_gene: TRBV12-5
d_gene: TRBD1
abundance: .
CDR3nt: TGTGCTAGTGCCGCGGACAGGGGGCTCCACTATGGCTACACCTTC
CDR3aa: CASAADRGLHYGYTF

j_gene: TRBJ2-3
v_gene: TRBV10-1
d_gene: .
abundance: .
CDR3nt: TGCGCCAGCAGTGCCTATGGAGATACGCAGTATTTT
CDR3aa: CASSAYGDTQYF

j_gene: TRBJ2-7
v_gene: TRBV27
d_gene: TRBD2
abundance: once
CDR3nt: TGTGCCAGCAGTTCATGGCCGGGACTACCCCTCTACGAGCAGTACTTC
CDR3aa: CASSSWPGLPLYEQYF

j_gene: TRBJ1-2
v_gene: TRBV7-2
d_gene: .
abundance: .
CDR3nt: TGTGCCAGCACCACTCCAAGGGAACGAGGCTACACCTTC
CDR3aa: CASTTPRERGYTF

j_gene: TRBJ1-2
v_gene: TRBV9
d_gene: .
abundance: once
CDR3nt: TGTGCCAGCAGGAGTAGAAGCGGCCCGGATGGCTACACCTTC
CDR3aa: CASRSRSGPDGYTF

j_gene: TRBJ1-3
v_gene: TRBV25-1
d_gene: .
abundance: .
CDR3nt: TGTGCCAGCAGTGAAGGGGTAAACACCATATATTTT
CDR3aa: CASSEGVNTIYF

j_gene: TRBJ2-1
v_gene: TRBV9
d_gene: TRBD2
abundance: .
CDR3nt: TGTGCCAGCAGTTATAGCGGGCTAGACAATGAGCAGTTCTTC
CDR3aa: CASSYSGLDNEQFF

j_gene: TRBJ2-7
v_gene: TRBV12-5
d_gene: .
abundance: .
CDR3nt: TGTGCTAGTGGCCCCTCAAGCTACGGCGAGCAGTACTTC
CDR3aa: CASGPSSYGEQYF

j_gene: TRBJ2-4
v_gene: TRBV5-3
d_gene: .
abundance: .
CDR3nt: TGTGCCAGAAGCTTGGAAGAAGCCAAAAACATTCAGTACTTC
CDR3aa: CARSLEEAKNIQYF

j_gene: TRBJ2-6
v_gene: TRBV5-1
d_gene: .
abundance: .
CDR3nt: TGCGCCAGCAGCCGCACTGGGTCTGGGGCCAACGTCCTGACTTTC
CDR3aa: CASSRTGSGANVLTF

j_gene: TRBJ1-2
v_gene: TRBV29-1
d_gene: .
abundance: .
CDR3nt: TGCAGCGGGGGGGGCAGAGACGGCTACACCTTC
CDR3aa: CSGGGRDGYTF

j_gene: TRBJ1-1
v_gene: TRBV2
d_gene: TRBD1
abundance: .
CDR3nt: TGTGCCAGCAGCTTGACAGGGTGGGAAACTTTCTTT
CDR3aa: CASSLTGWETFF

j_gene: TRBJ2-1
v_gene: TRBV29-1
d_gene: .
abundance: .
CDR3nt: TGCAGCGTTGACATCTACAATGAGCAGTTCTTC
CDR3aa: CSVDIYNEQFF

j_gene: TRBJ1-1
v_gene: TRBV9
d_gene: .
abundance: .
CDR3nt: TGTGCCAGCAGCGCCGGGACACTTAACACTGAAGCTTTCTTT
CDR3aa: CASSAGTLNTEAFF

j_gene: TRBJ2-7
v_gene: TRBV5-4
d_gene: TRBD1
abundance: .
CDR3nt: TGTGCCAGCAGCTTCCCGGACAGGGGGAACGAGCAGTACTTC
CDR3aa: CASSFPDRGNEQYF

j_gene: TRBJ1-4
v_gene: TRBV5-1
d_gene: TRBD1
abundance: .
CDR3nt: TGCGCCAGCAGCCTAGGGACAGGGGACCTCGAAAAACTGTTTTTT
CDR3aa: CASSLGTGDLEKLFF

j_gene: TRBJ2-7
v_gene: TRBV2
d_gene: TRBD2
abundance: .
CDR3nt: TGTGCCAGCAGTGTAGCGGGAGTGGGCGAGCAGTACTTC
CDR3aa: CASSVAGVGEQYF

j_gene: TRBJ1-2
v_gene: TRBV7-9
d_gene: .
abundance: .
CDR3nt: TGTGCCAGCAGCTTAGGAGGGGAGAGCTATGGCTACACCTTC
CDR3aa: CASSLGGESYGYTF

j_gene: TRBJ2-1
v_gene: TRBV27
d_gene: TRBD2
abundance: .
CDR3nt: TGTGCCAGCAGACTAGCGGGGGGGAACAATGAGCAGTTCTTC
CDR3aa: CASRLAGGNNEQFF

j_gene: TRBJ2-1
v_gene: TRBV7-2
d_gene: TRBD2
abundance: .
CDR3nt: TGTGCCAGCAGCGTAACGGGACTAGCGGTCTATGAGCAGTTCTTC
CDR3aa: CASSVTGLAVYEQFF

j_gene: TRBJ2-1
v_gene: TRBV27
d_gene: .
abundance: once
CDR3nt: TGTGCCAGCAGGGATTACAATGAGCAGTTCTTC
CDR3aa: CASRDYNEQFF

j_gene: TRBJ1-6
v_gene: TRBV5-6
d_gene: .
abundance: .
CDR3nt: TGTGCCAGCAGCACGCATAATTCACCCCTCCACTTT
CDR3aa: CASSTHNSPLHF

j_gene: TRBJ2-7
v_gene: TRBV10-3
d_gene: TRBD2
abundance: .
CDR3nt: TGTGCCATCAGGAAGACTAGCGGGAGGTCCTACGAGCAGTACTTC
CDR3aa: CAIRKTSGRSYEQYF

j_gene: TRBJ1-1
v_gene: TRBV23-1
d_gene: TRBD1
abundance: .
CDR3nt: TGCGCCAGCAGTACCGACCAGGACAGGGGGTACGACACTGAAGCTTTCTTT
CDR3aa: CASSTDQDRGYDTEAFF

j_gene: TRBJ2-7
v_gene: TRBV5-1
d_gene: .
abundance: .
CDR3nt: TGCGCCAGCAGCTTGAGGACTCCCACCTACGAGCAGTACTTC
CDR3aa: CASSLRTPTYEQYF

j_gene: TRBJ1-3
v_gene: TRBV6-1
d_gene: .
abundance: once
CDR3nt: TGTGCCAGCAGTGAACAGTTAGAGAACACCATATATTTT
CDR3aa: CASSEQLENTIYF

j_gene: TRBJ2-7
v_gene: TRBV20-1
d_gene: TRBD1
abundance: .
CDR3nt: TGCAGGACAGGGCACGAGCAGTACTTC
CDR3aa: CRTGHEQYF

j_gene: TRBJ1-1
v_gene: TRBV7-9
d_gene: .
abundance: .
CDR3nt: TGTGCCAGCAGCTTACAACCGAAAGCGACTGAAGCTTTCTTT
CDR3aa: CASSLQPKATEAFF

j_gene: TRBJ2-6
v_gene: TRBV11-3
d_gene: TRBD2
abundance: .
CDR3nt: TGTGCCAGCTCGGGCGGGGGATCTGGGGCCAACGTCCTGACTTTC
CDR3aa: CASSGGGSGANVLTF

j_gene: TRBJ2-2
v_gene: TRBV19
d_gene: TRBD2
abundance: .
CDR3nt: TGTGCCAGTAGTAACAAGGGCCTAGCGGGACGAAATTCCGGGGAGCTGTTTTTT
CDR3aa: CASSNKGLAGRNSGELFF

j_gene: TRBJ1-2
v_gene: TRBV7-9
d_gene: TRBD1
abundance: .
CDR3nt: TGTGCCAGCAGCTTATTTCCGTCAGGGGGATCGCCGGGCTACACCTTC
CDR3aa: CASSLFPSGGSPGYTF

j_gene: TRBJ1-3
v_gene: TRBV6-6
d_gene: .
abundance: .
CDR3nt: TGTGCCAGCAGTTACCCCACCGGAAACACCATATATTTT
CDR3aa: CASSYPTGNTIYF

j_gene: TRBJ1-1
v_gene: TRBV4-2
d_gene: .
abundance: .
CDR3nt: TGTGCCAGCAGCCAAGTCGGGGGGAACACTGAAGCTTTCTTT
CDR3aa: CASSQVGGNTEAFF

j_gene: TRBJ1-2
v_gene: TRBV18
d_gene: .
abundance: .
CDR3nt: TGTGCCAGCTCCGAGAAGGGAAGCTATGGCTACACCTTC
CDR3aa: CASSEKGSYGYTF

j_gene: TRBJ1-4
v_gene: TRBV11-2
d_gene: TRBD1
abundance: once
CDR3nt: TGTGCCAGCAGCCTATGGACAGGGGAGGTTAAACTGTTTTTT
CDR3aa: CASSLWTGEVKLFF

j_gene: TRBJ1-2
v_gene: TRBV6-1
d_gene: .
abundance: .
CDR3nt: TGTGCCAGCAGTGGTGTTGGCTACACCTTC
CDR3aa: CASSGVGYTF

j_gene: TRBJ2-7
v_gene: TRBV28
d_gene: .
abundance: .
CDR3nt: TGTGCCAGCAGCCTAGGGGGGCTTTCCGCATACGAGCAGTACTTC
CDR3aa: CASSLGGLSAYEQYF

j_gene: TRBJ1-5
v_gene: TRBV19
d_gene: TRBD1
abundance: .
CDR3nt: TGTGCCAGTAGTGGCCGGGGACAGGTTAGCAATCAGCCCCAGCATTTT
CDR3aa: CASSGRGQVSNQPQHF

j_gene: TRBJ1-3
v_gene: TRBV18
d_gene: .
abundance: .
CDR3nt: TGTGCCAGCTCACCGGCCGGATTCCTCTCGGGAAACACCATATATTTT
CDR3aa: CASSPAGFLSGNTIYF

j_gene: TRBJ1-1
v_gene: TRBV5-8
d_gene: .
abundance: .
CDR3nt: TGTGCCAGCAGCTTGGAGGTTAAGGACTTCGCTAGGAACACTGAAGCTTTCTTT
CDR3aa: CASSLEVKDFARNTEAFF

j_gene: TRBJ1-3
v_gene: TRBV9
d_gene: .
abundance: .
CDR3nt: TGTGCCAGCGGCAGAGGGACCGAGGGAAACACCATATATTTT
CDR3aa: CASGRGTEGNTIYF

j_gene: TRBJ2-7
v_gene: TRBV4-3
d_gene: .
abundance: .
CDR3nt: TGCGCCAGCAGCCAAGATGGCGGGATAGGGTCCTACGAGCAGTACTTC
CDR3aa: CASSQDGGIGSYEQYF

j_gene: TRBJ2-5
v_gene: TRBV4-2
d_gene: TRBD2
abundance: .
CDR3nt: TGTGCCAGCAGCCAAGATGGCGGGAGTGGGGAGACCCAGTACTTC
CDR3aa: CASSQDGGSGETQYF

j_gene: TRBJ2-7
v_gene: TRBV6-5
d_gene: .
abundance: .
CDR3nt: TGTGCCAGCAGTGGGCCTCAGGGTATCGGCTACGAGCAGTACTTC
CDR3aa: CASSGPQGIGYEQYF

j_gene: TRBJ1-4
v_gene: TRBV19
d_gene: TRBD1
abundance: .
CDR3nt: TGTGCCAGTAAACCGGGACAGGGAACGGGTGAAAAACTGTTTTTT
CDR3aa: CASKPGQGTGEKLFF

j_gene: TRBJ2-2
v_gene: TRBV27
d_gene: TRBD2
abundance: .
CDR3nt: TGTGCCAGCAGCTCTAGCGGTTACCTCACCGGGGAGCTGTTTTTT
CDR3aa: CASSSSGYLTGELFF

j_gene: TRBJ1-4
v_gene: TRBV2
d_gene: .
abundance: .
CDR3nt: TGTGCCAGCAAAGAGGCAGTCCTTGGGGAAAAACTGTTTTTT
CDR3aa: CASKEAVLGEKLFF

j_gene: TRBJ1-4
v_gene: TRBV7-3
d_gene: .
abundance: .
CDR3nt: TGTGCCAGCAGCTTATCGGGACACGCCGGTGAAAAACTGTTTTTT
CDR3aa: CASSLSGHAGEKLFF

j_gene: TRBJ2-1
v_gene: TRBV14
d_gene: TRBD2
abundance: .
CDR3nt: TGTGCCAGCAGCCAAGTGGGCGGCCGAGCGGGAGGGCCTAGGTACAATGAGCAGTTCTTC
CDR3aa: CASSQVGGRAGGPRYNEQFF

j_gene: TRBJ2-3
v_gene: TRBV18
d_gene: TRBD1
abundance: .
CDR3nt: TGTGCCAGCTCACCACTAACGCAGGGGGCAGATACGCAGTATTTT
CDR3aa: CASSPLTQGADTQYF

j_gene: TRBJ1-5
v_gene: TRBV5-6
d_gene: .
abundance: .
CDR3nt: TGTGCCAGCAGCCTCGGGGGCAGCCAGGGCAATCAGCCCCAGCATTTT
CDR3aa: CASSLGGSQGNQPQHF

j_gene: TRBJ2-3
v_gene: TRBV6-5
d_gene: .
abundance: .
CDR3nt: TGTGCCAGCAGATTCGGGAGTCAACATACGCAGTATTTT
CDR3aa: CASRFGSQHTQYF